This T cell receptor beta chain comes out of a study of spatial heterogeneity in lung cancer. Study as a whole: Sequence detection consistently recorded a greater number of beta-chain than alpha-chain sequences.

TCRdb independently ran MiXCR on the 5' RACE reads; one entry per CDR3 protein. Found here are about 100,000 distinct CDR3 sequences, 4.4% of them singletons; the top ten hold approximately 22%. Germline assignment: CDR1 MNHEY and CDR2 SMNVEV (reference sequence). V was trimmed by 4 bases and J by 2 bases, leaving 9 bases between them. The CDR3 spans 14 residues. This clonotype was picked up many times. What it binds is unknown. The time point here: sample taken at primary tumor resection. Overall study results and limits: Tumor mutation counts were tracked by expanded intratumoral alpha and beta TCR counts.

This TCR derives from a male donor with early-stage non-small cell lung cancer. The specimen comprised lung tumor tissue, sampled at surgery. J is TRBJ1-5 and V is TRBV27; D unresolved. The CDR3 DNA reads TGTGCCAGCAGTTCAGCAGGCGGCAATCAGCCCCAGCATTTT. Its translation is CASSSAGGNQPQHF.